These 17 T cell receptor beta chains were sequenced from one sample in a study of shared clonotypes between healthy human individuals. Profiled with immunoSEQ multiplex PCR; TCRdb holds only in-frame clones, not every one. This table holds some 1 million clones, about 76% found once. Specimen: memory CD4+ T cells sorted from blood. As to subset: CD45RA-negative fraction. The origin of the receptors is a man younger than 35 in good health.

The chain is built from TRBV18 and TRBJ2-2, with 8 bases lining up with TRBD1. Per the germline V gene, CDR1 is KGHSH and CDR2 is LQKENI. V gave up 4 bases and J gave up 2 bases; unmatched junction bases: 6. The length of the CDR3 is 16 residues. The CDR3 sequence: CASSLQGALNTGELFF. DNA for the CDR3: TGTGCCAGCTCACTCCAGGGGGCCCTCAACACCGGGGAGCTGTTTTTT. The full variable domain, with the rest looked up from reference TRBV18 and TRBJ2-2, is NAGVMQNPRHLVRRRGQEARLRCSPMKGHSHVYWYRQLPEEGLKFMVYLQKENIIDESGMPKERFSAEFPKEGPSILRIQQVVRGDSAAYFCASSLQGALNTGELFFGEGSRLTVL.

The V call is TRBV14, the J call TRBJ2-3; unclear D gene. This CDR3 is 13 amino acids long. Germline CDR1 is SGHDN and CDR2 is FVKESK. V lost 0 bases to trimming and J lost 10 bases, with 11 bases between them. For the CDR3, the DNA is TGTGCCAGCAGCCAAGAAACGGGCTGGGCGCAGTATTTT. Protein sequence: CASSQETGWAQYF.

The chain uses TRBV28 and TRBJ2-7; TRBD1 is a possible D gene (7 bases). The CDR3 has 12 residues. V dropped 5 bases and J dropped 9 bases, with 14 bases sitting between them. Per germline, CDR1 MDHEN and CDR2 SYDVKM. The CDR3 DNA sequence: TGTGCCAGCAGTCACCAGGGGGGAGGGCAGTACTTC. It codes for CASSHQGGGQYF.

Here the CDR3 DNA reads TGTGCCAGCAGCAACCCCGGAGGGGGCGTCCTGAACACTGAAGCTTTCTTT. This codes for CASSNPGGGVLNTEAFF. The chain is built from TRBV21-1 and TRBJ1-1; no check of the table's D call, TRBD1, against the DNA was made. TRBV21-1 is described as a pseudogene. This CDR3 contains 17 residues.

The genes are TRBV7-8 and TRBJ1-2, with D unresolved. V was pared by 6 bases and J by 1 base, with 9 bases between. This CDR3 region has 13 residues. Per the germline V gene, CDR1 is SGHVS and CDR2 is FQNEAQ. The DNA for the CDR3 is TGTGCCAGCAGGAAGACGGTTAACTATGGCTACACCTTC. Translation gives CASRKTVNYGYTF.

In nucleotides, the CDR3 is TGTGCCAGCAGTGGCGACAGGGGAACTAGCAATCAGCCCCAGCATTTT. Protein: CASSGDRGTSNQPQHF. The rearrangement joins TRBV2 to TRBJ1-5; 8 bases map to TRBD1. Germline CDR1 SNHLY, CDR2 FYNNEI. J was trimmed by 0 bases and V by 4 bases; bases with no gene match: 5. The CDR3 is 16 residues long. The whole variable domain, remainder taken from reference TRBV2 and TRBJ1-5, is EPEVTQTPSHQVTQMGQEVILRCVPISNHLYFYWYRQILGQKVEFLVSFYNNEISEKSEIFDDQFSVERPDGSNFTLKIRSTKLEDSAMYFCASSGDRGTSNQPQHFGDGTRLSIL.

This clone was seen a handful of times. The chain recombines TRBV7-9 with TRBJ1-5, with 8 bases that match TRBD1. The CDR3 is 15 amino acids. CDR1 SEHNR and CDR2 FQNEAQ come from the germline V gene (reference sequence). The V and J ends lost 6 bases and 3 bases, in that order; junction bases with no gene match: 7. CDR3 coding DNA: TGTGCCAGCAGTCAGGACAGGGTAATCAATCAGCCCCAGCATTTT. Protein product: CASSQDRVINQPQHF.

The gene calls are TRBV5-4 and TRBJ2-7, with TRBD1 identical over 11 bases. CDR1 is SGHNT, CDR2 YYREEE, per germline (reference sequence). With 3 bases clipped from V and 5 bases from J, the junction kept 4 bases outside the gene matches. The CDR3 has 14 residues. CDR3 nucleotides: TGTGCCAGCAGCTCCCCGGGACAGGGGGACGAGCAGTACTTC. Translated, it gives CASSSPGQGDEQYF.

Worth noting for this clone: Other nucleotide sequences from this sample produce the same CDR3. The rearrangement joins TRBV18 to TRBJ2-5; D gene ambiguous. Per germline, CDR1 KGHSH and CDR2 LQKENI. The CDR3 is 13 residues long. Trimming took 0 bases from V and 1 from J, leaving 3 bases between them. The CDR3 coding sequence is TGTGCCAGCTCACCACCGAGCCAAGAGACCCAGTACTTC. It codes for CASSPPSQETQYF.

The chain has TRBV29-1 and TRBJ2-7; D gene ambiguous. The CDR3 covers 12 residues. Trimming stripped 1 base from V and 4 bases from J, with 8 bases between. Germline lookup yields CDR1 SQVTM and CDR2 ANQGSEA. The CDR3 spells CSVEGAAYEQYF. DNA of the CDR3: TGCAGCGTTGAAGGGGCAGCATACGAGCAGTACTTC.

The chain has TRBV19 and TRBJ1-1; D ambiguous. The CDR3 consists of 13 residues. In germline, CDR1 is LNHDA, CDR2 SQIVND (reference sequence). The ends were cut back, 0 bases at V and 3 bases at J, with 5 bases in the middle. The CDR3, as DNA: TGTGCCAGTAGTATAGAGCCCGACACTGAAGCTTTCTTT. Protein product: CASSIEPDTEAFF.

The rearrangement uses TRBV7-8 and TRBJ1-2, with 8 bases matching TRBD1. The germline CDR1 and CDR2 sequences are SGHVS and FQNEAQ. There are 15 residues in the CDR3. V lost 2 bases, J lost 4 bases, and 6 bases stayed unmatched. The CDR3 sequence: CASSLNSGGGYGYTF. CDR3 sequence (DNA): TGTGCCAGCAGCTTAAACTCAGGGGGCGGCTATGGCTACACCTTC.

The chain couples TRBV6-6 to TRBJ2-7; D may be TRBD1 or TRBD2 (6 bases each). Looked up from germline, CDR1 is MNHNY and CDR2 is SVGAGI (reference sequence). The length of the CDR3 is 12 residues. V was shortened by 4 bases and J by 8 bases, with 12 bases between the two germline ends. The CDR3 loop reads CASSLGGPQQYF. The CDR3, as DNA: TGTGCCAGCAGTTTAGGGGGGCCGCAGCAGTACTTC.

The gene calls are TRBV5-6 and TRBJ2-3, with D perhaps matching TRBD1 (6 bases). The V gene lost 3 bases and the J gene lost 0 bases, with 20 bases spanning the gap. Germline V CDR1 and CDR2: SGHDT, YYEEEE. The CDR3 is 18 amino acids. CDR3 residues: CASSSGMTGSASTDTQYF. CDR3 coding DNA: TGTGCCAGCAGCTCTGGGATGACAGGATCTGCTAGCACAGATACGCAGTATTTT.

The chain recombines TRBV2 with TRBJ1-4, with D hard to call. The V and J ends lost 1 base and 4 bases respectively, with 10 bases between them. Per germline, CDR1 SNHLY and CDR2 FYNNEI. The CDR3 totals 15 residues. For the CDR3, the DNA is TGTGCCAGCAGTGAAGATGGGCGGCATAATGAAAAACTGTTTTTT. It codes for CASSEDGRHNEKLFF.

Only one count was recorded for this clone. V and J are TRBV28 and TRBJ2-3, with no clear D. This CDR3 has 16 amino acids. Germline CDR1 and CDR2: MDHEN and SYDVKM. Deletions cut 4 bases from V and 0 bases from J, with 14 bases between. This chain's CDR3 is CASSWRVTLSTDTQYF. The CDR3 DNA follows: TGTGCCAGCAGTTGGAGAGTGACCCTTAGCACAGATACGCAGTATTTT.

This sequence joins TRBV6-5 and TRBJ1-6; D is possibly TRBD1 (5 bases). The CDR3 extends over 16 amino acids. Germline CDR1 reads MNHEY; CDR2 reads SVGAGI. Trimming removed 2 bases at V and 5 bases at J, with 13 bases between. The CDR3 sequence: CASSYSDSRHNSPLHF. The CDR3 nucleotides are TGTGCCAGCAGTTACAGTGACAGCCGACATAATTCACCCCTCCACTTT.